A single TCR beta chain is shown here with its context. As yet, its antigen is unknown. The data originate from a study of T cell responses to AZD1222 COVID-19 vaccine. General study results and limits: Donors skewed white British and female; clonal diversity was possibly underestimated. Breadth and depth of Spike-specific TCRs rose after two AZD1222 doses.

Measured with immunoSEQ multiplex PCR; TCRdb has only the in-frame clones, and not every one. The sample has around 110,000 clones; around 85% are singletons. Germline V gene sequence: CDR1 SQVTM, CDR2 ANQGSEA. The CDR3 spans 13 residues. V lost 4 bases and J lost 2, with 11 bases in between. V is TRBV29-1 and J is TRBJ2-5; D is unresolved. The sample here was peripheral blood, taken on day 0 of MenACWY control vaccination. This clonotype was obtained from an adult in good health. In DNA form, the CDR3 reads TGCAGCGTTGCGATCACACGTCAAGAGACCCAGTACTTC. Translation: CSVAITRQETQYF.